Listed below are T cell receptor beta chains from one sample, sequenced in a study of OX40 agonist ivuxolimab in advanced cancers. The assay was immunoSEQ multiplex PCR, and TCRdb's table has in-frame clones only and misses some. The table has 82,000 or so clones, about 93% seen once; the top ten hold 0.9% to 1.2%. The sample consisted of CD4+ or CD8+ T cells sorted from blood, taken in a trial of the OX40 agonist ivuxolimab. The origin of the receptors is an adult with an advanced solid tumor such as melanoma, head and neck, liver or kidney cancer. The CDR3 runs from the conserved cysteine through the conserved F or W. A D gene is named only where the DNA matches it firmly. Size tells how often a clone was seen (once, few, many) or the class of an expanded clone, and some rows leave it out.

J gene: TRBJ2-1
V gene: TRBV4-2
clone size: -
D gene: TRBD2
CDR3 DNA: TGTGCCAGCAGCCAGTACGGAAGCGGGAGTCTCGACAATGAGCAGTTCTTC
CDR3 protein: CASSQYGSGSLDNEQFF

J gene: TRBJ1-2
V gene: TRBV28
clone size: -
D gene: -
CDR3 DNA: TGTGCCAGCAGTTTATCTGTACAGACGTATGGCTACACCTTC
CDR3 protein: CASSLSVQTYGYTF

J gene: TRBJ2-3
V gene: TRBV21-1
clone size: once
D gene: -
CDR3 DNA: TGTGCCAGCAGCTACTCTAGCGGGAGGGCCCCAGATACGCAGTATTTT
CDR3 protein: CASSYSSGRAPDTQYF

J gene: TRBJ2-7
V gene: TRBV28
clone size: -
D gene: -
CDR3 DNA: TGTGCCAGCAGTTTATTGACTCGCAGGTCCTACGAGCAGTACTTC
CDR3 protein: CASSLLTRRSYEQYF

J gene: TRBJ2-2
V gene: TRBV5-1
clone size: -
D gene: TRBD1
CDR3 DNA: TGCGCCAGCAGCTTGGCGGGGCAGGGGGCGACCGGGGAGCTGTTTTTT
CDR3 protein: CASSLAGQGATGELFF

J gene: TRBJ1-2
V gene: TRBV5-4
clone size: -
D gene: -
CDR3 DNA: TGTGCCAGCAGCTTGGCAGGGCGAAACTATGGCTACACCTTC
CDR3 protein: CASSLAGRNYGYTF

J gene: TRBJ1-5
V gene: TRBV7-2
clone size: -
D gene: -
CDR3 DNA: TGTGCCAGCAGCTTGTCGGCCAATCAGCCCCAGCATTTT
CDR3 protein: CASSLSANQPQHF

J gene: TRBJ1-3
V gene: TRBV18
clone size: -
D gene: -
CDR3 DNA: TGTGCCAGCTCACCGGACGGGGGTGGATCTGGAAACACCATATATTTT
CDR3 protein: CASSPDGGGSGNTIYF

J gene: TRBJ2-7
V gene: TRBV10-1
clone size: -
D gene: -
CDR3 DNA: TGCGCCAGCAGTCCCTTCAGCGGAGCCGAGCAGTACTTC
CDR3 protein: CASSPFSGAEQYF

J gene: TRBJ2-1
V gene: TRBV12-1
clone size: -
D gene: -
CDR3 DNA: TGTGCCAGCCGGGGGCATAGCGTCTCCTACAATGAGCAGTTCTTC
CDR3 protein: CASRGHSVSYNEQFF

J gene: TRBJ2-2
V gene: TRBV9
clone size: -
D gene: -
CDR3 DNA: TGTGCCAGCAGCGTAGGCAATTCGGGGGAGCTGTTTTTT
CDR3 protein: CASSVGNSGELFF

J gene: TRBJ2-1
V gene: TRBV15
clone size: -
D gene: -
CDR3 DNA: TGTGCCACCAGACGAGACAATGAGCAGTTCTTC
CDR3 protein: CATRRDNEQFF

J gene: TRBJ2-7
V gene: TRBV29-1
clone size: -
D gene: -
CDR3 DNA: TGCAGCGTGACCGGGGGCCTTAGCGAGCAGTACTTC
CDR3 protein: CSVTGGLSEQYF

J gene: TRBJ1-5
V gene: TRBV7-9
clone size: -
D gene: TRBD1
CDR3 DNA: TGTGCCAGCAGCACGACACAGGGGCATCAGCCCCAGCATTTT
CDR3 protein: CASSTTQGHQPQHF